This T cell receptor beta chain was sequenced during a study of T cell responses to AZD1222 COVID-19 vaccine. The CDR3 consists of 15 residues. V was pared by 1 base and J by 3 bases, with 12 bases between. Germline V gene data show CDR1 as SGHVS and CDR2 as FQNEAQ. TCRdb's table, derived via immunoSEQ multiplex PCR, lists solely in-frame clones and lacks some. The data contain over 150,000 clones, 94% of them singletons. The origin of this receptor is an adult who received the AZD1222 COVID-19 vaccine. The specimen was peripheral blood, collected 28 days after the second AZD1222 dose. The chain has TRBV7-8 and TRBJ1-2; D gene uncertain. The DNA for the CDR3 is TGTGCCAGCAGCTTAGATCGGACCGGCTACTATGGCTACACCTTC. The encoded protein is CASSLDRTGYYGYTF.